This T cell receptor (beta chain) was sequenced for a study of shared clonotypes between healthy human individuals (dated by TCRdb to the early 2020s). With respect to the entire study: Three men and a couple of women, aged 18 to 49 years, made up the cohort. Per donor, leukapheresis produced somewhere between about 0.9 and 9 billion PBMCs. Blood TCR repertoires of 5 or 6 healthy adults were deeply sequenced to estimate repertoire size and the extent of clonotype sharing between individuals. For each donor, CD4 naive and CD4 memory were each given three plates, CD8 naive was given two plates, and CD8 memory was given one plate. Libraries were prepared and TCR repertoires were sequenced by different laboratories using diverse techniques, in order to increase sequencing depth and limit assay-specific biases.

Concerning this clone: Its specific antigen is unknown. No clone much larger than this one lies a single base away; base qualities are absent. Other DNA sequences in this sample translate to the same CDR3.

What the authors observed across the whole study: Based on pairwise subsampling, the degree of clonotype sharing among donors was expected to be affected by sequencing depth. Sampling was restricted to blood, and TCR repertoires in tissue are likely to differ from TCR repertoires in blood. When a few donors were compared, the shared fraction of clonotypes was roughly 5% for naive CD4, approximately 3.5% for naive CD8, about 2.5% for memory CD4, and roughly 0.43% for memory CD8. The genetic and exposure-history diversity represented was limited by the small number of donors. Compared with non-shared clonotypes, the clonotypes found in all four sorted-subset donors had higher generation probabilities. Naive subsets generally had larger estimated clonotype richness than memory subsets. Even with the large sequencing depth, rarefaction of the sorted-subset datasets indicated that sequencing was incomplete.

TCR CDR3 regions were amplified from genomic DNA by multiplex PCR using the deep immunoSEQ assay. For each cell subset, the extracted genomic DNA was distributed evenly across all wells of several immunoSEQ 96-well plates, and each plate served as one replicate. For sorted subsets, each replicate PCR was loaded with roughly 0.2 ug genomic DNA, equivalent to 25,000 to 30,000 T cell genomes. Purified libraries were measured with a Qubit 3.0 fluorometer, size-checked on a Bioanalyzer 2100, and measured again with the KAPA Library Quantification kit. Each immunoSEQ 96-well plate was sequenced on its own single-read 150-cycle Illumina NextSeq 550 flow cell. On the study's bioinformatics: Because only junctional sequences without quality scores were contained in the immunoSEQ output, filtering matching that applied to full-length reads could not be performed. Sequences were annotated with PyIR, a Python wrapper for IgBLAST v1.9, and V/J genes and CDR3 were assigned using IMGT germline references. Reads were filtered out if the reads had weak V/J assignments (E-value above 1e-6), no CDR3, stop codons, out-of-frame junctions, or ambiguous translated residues. A V3J clonotype was defined by an identical inferred V gene, J gene, and CDR3 amino acid sequence. To compute the percentage overlap between repertoires, the number of shared unique clonotypes was divided by the size of the smaller repertoire. Three approaches were used to assess repertoire richness: RTK rarefaction, the Chao1 estimator, and Recon v2.1 estimates of unobserved clonotypes. For all TCRbeta clonotypes obtained by the gDNA method from a few donors, generation probabilities were computed with OLGA. This immuneACCESS table, as held by TCRdb, lists in-frame sequences with V and J called but not all clones. Of the missing ones, under half trace to an unresolved V gene in checked studies; the others have no known cause. D and trimming were read from the DNA, whereas the V and J calls and clone size are those reported in that table. The sample table shows approximately 2.1 million clones, and 80% to 95% are seen once. The ten largest clones represent about 0.39% of the sample.

Healthy HIV-negative adults with no recently reported acute infections or vaccinations were included as donors. Every donor was a Caucasian adult residing in Nashville, Tennessee, USA. CD4+ T cells were enriched by magnetic negative selection; naive cells were then positively selected on CD45RA, and the negative fraction formed the memory subset. Blood was obtained by leukapheresis, after which PBMCs were separated by Ficoll-Histopaque density gradient centrifugation and cryopreserved in liquid nitrogen vapor phase. Analytical flow cytometry was used to check the purity and quantity of each magnetically sorted T cell population. Genomic DNA was isolated from each sorted fraction and quantified by UV absorbance on a Nanodrop 2000c. Sequences were obtained from naive CD4+ T cells from PBMCs. The meaning of the sample's cell subset or site label: CD45RA+ positively selected. This clonotype originated in a man younger than 35 in good health. Some clones in this sample may be carry-over from other donors' samples.

The DNA reads as follows: TGTGCCAGCTCACCAGGGACAGTCCAAGAGACCCAGTACTTC. It is translated as CASSPGTVQETQYF. The chain joins TRBV18 to TRBJ2-5; the junction holds 7 bases that match TRBD1. Including the terminal cysteine and phenylalanine, the CDR3 comprises 14 residues. Just the 42-base CDR3 DNA is kept, in frame starting at base 1. Looking up the germline V gene yields CDR1 KGHSH and CDR2 LQKENI. V lost 2 bases and J lost 1 base, and the count of bases not matched to a germline gene is 1.